These T cell receptor beta chains were read from a single sample in a study of blood T cell repertoires in COVID-19. Produced via immunoSEQ multiplex PCR; TCRdb's table is partial and in-frame only. The sample carries about 57,000 clones, roughly 85% recorded once. What was sequenced was peripheral blood. The receptors here all came from a human donor in a cohort sampled during active COVID-19. Both conserved end residues are part of each CDR3. Fields, in order: clone size, J gene, D gene, V gene, CDR3 DNA, CDR3 protein. A D gene is named only where the DNA matches it firmly. Part of the rows lack a size; the others show once, few, many or a class for expanded clones.

- TRBJ2-7 - TRBV19 TGTGCCAGTAGTCCCTCCGGGACTCCTACCTACGAGCAGTACTTC CASSPSGTPTYEQYF
- TRBJ2-3 TRBD2 TRBV28 TGTGCCAGCAGGCCCAGGGGGACTAGCGATATTACAGATACGCAGTATTTT CASRPRGTSDITDTQYF
- TRBJ1-4 TRBD1 TRBV11-3 TGTGCCAGCAGCTTCGGAGGGGGCGGCCCAATTAGCAAAGAAAAACTGTTTTTT CASSFGGGGPISKEKLFF
once TRBJ2-2 - TRBV6-5 TGTGCCAGCAGTTACTCGACCAGCGGTGCCACCGGGGAGCTGTTTTTT CASSYSTSGATGELFF
- TRBJ2-3 - TRBV11-2 TGTGCCAGCAGCTCTCCACGGTTGACTAGCACAGATACGCAGTATTTT CASSSPRLTSTDTQYF
- TRBJ1-2 - TRBV9 TGTGCCAGCAGCAGCAACAACTATGGCTACACCTTC CASSSNNYGYTF
- TRBJ1-2 - TRBV18 TGTGCCAGCTCACCCGTCGGGGAGTATGGCTACACCTTC CASSPVGEYGYTF
medium-sized TRBJ2-7 - TRBV6-5 TGTGCCAGCAGTTTAGGGGTGCAGGGCGGCGAGCAGTACTTC CASSLGVQGGEQYF
- TRBJ2-1 TRBD2 TRBV5-4 TGTGCCAGCAGCTTGACTAGCGGGATTCATGAGCAGTTCTTC CASSLTSGIHEQFF
- TRBJ2-1 TRBD2 TRBV5-5 TGTGCCAGCAGCCTAGGCGGGACTAGCCCCTACAATGAGCAGTTCTTC CASSLGGTSPYNEQFF
- TRBJ1-1 - TRBV7-3 TGTGCCAGCAGCTTAACGGGAGACACTGAAGCTTTCTTT CASSLTGDTEAFF
once TRBJ1-6 - TRBV27 TGTGCCAGCACACAGGACATCAGCCTAAATTCACCCCTCCACTTT CASTQDISLNSPLHF
once TRBJ1-3 - TRBV7-3 TGTGCCAGCAGCCCCGCAGGGGCTGGAAACACCATATATTTT CASSPAGAGNTIYF
- TRBJ2-2 TRBD2 TRBV10-3 TGTGCCATCAGTAGGGGACTAGCGGGAGGGAACACCGGGGAGCTGTTTTTT CAISRGLAGGNTGELFF
- TRBJ2-2 - TRBV2 TGTGCCAGCAGGGGGACACTGAACACCGGGGAGCTGTTTTTT CASRGTLNTGELFF
- TRBJ2-7 - TRBV7-9 TGTGCCAGCAGCTTAGCGGCGCTAGTCACTACCAACGAGCAGTACTTC CASSLAALVTTNEQYF
- TRBJ1-5 TRBD1 TRBV18 TGTGCCAGCTCATCTCTTGCAAGGGGACAGGGCCGGATCCAGCCCCAGCATTTT CASSSLARGQGRIQPQHF
few TRBJ2-7 - TRBV3-1/TRBV3-2 TGTGCCAGCAGCAAGGGGGTCGGCGAGCAGTACTTC CASSKGVGEQYF
- TRBJ2-1 TRBD2 TRBV6-2/TRBV6-3 TGTGCCAGCAGTTACTCGGGCGGGAGGGGGAACAATGAGCAGTTCTTC CASSYSGGRGNNEQFF
- TRBJ1-2 - TRBV4-3 TGCGCCAGCAGCCAAGCAAGAACAAGGGGCTATGGCTACACCTTC CASSQARTRGYGYTF
- TRBJ1-4 - TRBV3-1/TRBV3-2 TGTGCCAGCAGCCTCTTATCAGGGGCGGGTGAAAAACTGTTTTTT CASSLLSGAGEKLFF
- TRBJ1-2 - TRBV7-9 TGTGCCAGCGGAGCCCAGGACAGAGATTATTATGGCTACACCTTC CASGAQDRDYYGYTF
- TRBJ2-5 TRBD2 TRBV7-2 TGTGCCAGCAGCTTGGGGCGGGAGCAGACCCAGTACTTC CASSLGREQTQYF
- TRBJ2-7 TRBD2 TRBV4-3 TGCGCCAGCAGCCAACGCAGGTCGGGAGGCTACGAGCAGTACTTC CASSQRRSGGYEQYF
- TRBJ2-3 TRBD2 TRBV7-9 TGTGCCAGCAGCCTGACTAGCGGGATAGATACGCAGTATTTT CASSLTSGIDTQYF
few TRBJ2-1 TRBD1 TRBV30 TGTGCCTGGAGTGGGGGACAGAGCAATGAGCAGTTCTTC CAWSGGQSNEQFF
- TRBJ2-3 - TRBV15 TGTGCCACCAGCAGAGACCCGGGAAGCACAGATACGCAGTATTTT CATSRDPGSTDTQYF
- TRBJ1-3 - TRBV19 TGTGCCAGTAGTACGGACAGACCCTCTGGAAACACCATATATTTT CASSTDRPSGNTIYF
- TRBJ2-7 TRBD2 TRBV6-5 TGTGCCAGCACGGGACTAGCGGGAGGGAACGAGCAGTACTTC CASTGLAGGNEQYF
few TRBJ1-5 - TRBV28 TGTGCCGTGAACTTTAGCAATCAGCCCCAGCATTTT CAVNFSNQPQHF
- TRBJ1-1 - TRBV11-3 TGTGCCAGCAGTTCAAGGGGGGAAGCTTTCTTT CASSSRGEAFF
- TRBJ1-4 - TRBV5-1 TGCGCCAGCAGCTTGGCGGGCAGGGTTAACGAAAAACTGTTTTTT CASSLAGRVNEKLFF
- TRBJ1-6 - TRBV18 TGTGCCAGCTCGAGAGTTACGACAGAAAATTCACCCCTCCACTTT CASSRVTTENSPLHF
- TRBJ1-1 - TRBV29-1 TGCAGCGTTCGCAGGGGATCTGGTGCTGAAGCTTTCTTT CSVRRGSGAEAFF
- TRBJ1-2 - TRBV15 TGTGCCACCAGCGGGGGACTTCGCTATGGCTACACCTTC CATSGGLRYGYTF
- TRBJ2-3 - TRBV11-1 TGTGCCAGCAGCCCCTCAGATACGCAGTATTTT CASSPSDTQYF
- TRBJ2-2 TRBD2 TRBV4-2 TGTGCCAGCAGCCAGAACCTAGCGGGAGGGACGAACACCGGGGAGCTGTTTTTT CASSQNLAGGTNTGELFF
many TRBJ2-7 - TRBV9 TGTGCCAGCAGCGTAGCACCAGCAGACACGTACGAGCAGTACTTC CASSVAPADTYEQYF
- TRBJ2-7 TRBD1 TRBV3-1/TRBV3-2 TGTGCCAGCAGCTCTATGGGACAGGCGTCCTACGAGCAGTACTTC CASSSMGQASYEQYF
- TRBJ2-1 TRBD2 TRBV6-2/TRBV6-3 TGTGCCAGCAGTTCAGCGGGGGGCCCCTACAATGAGCAGTTCTTC CASSSAGGPYNEQFF
- TRBJ1-5 - TRBV24-1 TGTGCCACCAGCCCCGGACAGACTAGCAATCAGCCCCAGCATTTT CATSPGQTSNQPQHF
- TRBJ2-7 - TRBV14 TGTGCCAGCAGCCAAGGCGGTGCTTCGGGGGAGCAGTACTTC CASSQGGASGEQYF
- TRBJ2-2 - TRBV25-1 TGTGCCAGCAATGGCCGCGGTTCGAACACCGGGGAGCTGTTTTTT CASNGRGSNTGELFF
- TRBJ2-7 TRBD2 TRBV7-3 TGTGCCAGCAGCTTAAGGGCTAGCGGACCATACGAGCAGTACTTC CASSLRASGPYEQYF
- TRBJ2-1 TRBD2 TRBV7-9 TGTGCCAGCAGCTTCGGACTAGCGGGAGATCGGAATGAGCAGTTCTTC CASSFGLAGDRNEQFF
- TRBJ2-7 TRBD2 TRBV2 TGTGCCAGCAGAGTACCAAGTAGCGGGAGCTCCTACGAGCAGTACTTC CASRVPSSGSSYEQYF
- TRBJ2-1 TRBD2 TRBV28 TGTGCCAGCAGTTTTGGTCGGGCGGGAGGTCTGAATGAGCAGTTCTTC CASSFGRAGGLNEQFF
- TRBJ2-7 - TRBV18 TGTGCCAGCTCACCACCGGGACTCTCCACCTACGAGCAGTACTTC CASSPPGLSTYEQYF
- TRBJ2-2 - TRBV5-1 TGCGCCAGCAGCTTGGGGTCGGGTGGAACCGGGGAGCTGTTTTTT CASSLGSGGTGELFF